The rows below give T cell receptor beta chains drawn from one sample of a study of shared clonotypes between healthy human individuals. Assay used: immunoSEQ multiplex PCR; TCRdb lists only in-frame clones, some missing. The sample yields fewer than 1.8 million clones, about 98.5% seen once. Sequencing input: naive CD4+ T cells sorted from blood. These TCRs come from a man aged 25-45 years in good health. Both conserved end residues are part of each CDR3. D genes are given only for firm matches. Not every row has a clone size; where given, it reads once, few, many or a size class.

j_call,v_call,d_call,clone_size,cdr3_aa
TRBJ2-1,TRBV27,NA,NA,CASRGPSSYNEQFF
TRBJ2-3,TRBV5-1,NA,once,CASSPRAEGADTQYF
TRBJ2-2,TRBV9,TRBD1,NA,CASGDRGITGELFF
TRBJ2-3,TRBV18,NA,NA,CASSPLDTDTQYF
TRBJ2-4,TRBV7-8,NA,NA,CASSEDWKNIQYF
TRBJ2-7,TRBV7-9,NA,NA,CASSSGTSTYEQYF
TRBJ2-1,TRBV5-1,NA,NA,CASSPLLGGFYNEQFF
TRBJ1-2,TRBV18,TRBD1,NA,CASSPGDRDHYGYTF
TRBJ2-3,TRBV18,TRBD2,NA,CASSIAGEDTQYF
TRBJ2-3,TRBV19,NA,NA,CASSKPAGHTDTQYF
TRBJ1-1,TRBV29-1,NA,NA,CSGREQAEAFF
TRBJ2-7,TRBV18,NA,NA,CASSPLGTSYEQYF
TRBJ1-5,TRBV15,NA,NA,CATSRAPFTEQPQHF
TRBJ2-2,TRBV2,TRBD1,NA,CASSVGQGYGELFF
TRBJ2-2,TRBV7-2,NA,NA,CASSFRLQTGELFF
TRBJ2-1,TRBV12-5,NA,once,CASAQGRGDGNEQFF
TRBJ2-6,TRBV19,TRBD1,NA,CASSRQGPGANVLTF
TRBJ2-7,TRBV18,NA,NA,CASSPRINYEQYF
TRBJ1-1,TRBV6-1,NA,NA,CASSTGLGNTEAFF
TRBJ2-1,TRBV11-2,TRBD2,NA,CASSTMRPLAGEPYNEQFF